This entry lists 28 T cell receptor beta chains sequenced from one sample in a study of T cells in tumors after PD-1 blockade. Using immunoSEQ multiplex PCR, the repertoire was profiled, and TCRdb retains in-frame clones only, with some absent. The top ten clones hold under 40% of a sample with 30,000 to 35,000 clones, around 73% of them seen once. The sequenced sample was PBMCs, obtained after anti-PD-1 treatment. The receptors stem from a human donor with basal cell carcinoma.

The chain employs TRBV30 and TRBJ1-2; 9 bases map to TRBD1. The length of the CDR3 is 14 residues. Per the germline V gene, CDR1 is GTSNPN and CDR2 is SVGIG (reference sequence). V trimming: 1 base; J trimming: 5 bases; junction bases outside the gene matches: 5. The CDR3 coding sequence is TGTGCCTGGAGTGAACAGGGGGCTATGTATGGCTACACCTTC. This sequence encodes CAWSEQGAMYGYTF.

This sequence joins TRBV6-2 or TRBV6-3 and TRBJ2-5; D may be TRBD2 (6 bases). The CDR3 contains 15 residues. Per the germline V gene, CDR1 is MNHEY and CDR2 is SVGEGT. V lost 5 bases and J 1 base, leaving 14 bases between the germline ends. As DNA, the CDR3 is TGTGCCAGCAGTCCGGGACGGGACTTCCAAGAGACCCAGTACTTC. Residues: CASSPGRDFQETQYF.

The chain links TRBV7-9 to TRBJ1-1; possible D gene TRBD1, 6 bases. The CDR3 covers 14 residues. V lost 3 bases, J lost 2 bases, and 10 bases lay in between. Per the germline V gene, CDR1 is SEHNR and CDR2 is FQNEAQ (reference sequence). CDR3 amino acids: CASSLGAGNTEAFF. CDR3 sequence (DNA): TGTGCCAGCAGCTTGGGGGCAGGCAACACTGAAGCTTTCTTT.

V gene TRBV5-1 combines with J gene TRBJ2-3, with D tentatively TRBD2 (5 bases). The ends were cut back, 1 base at V and 6 bases at J, with 9 bases in the middle. The CDR3 consists of 13 residues. Germline V gene data show CDR1 as SGHRS and CDR2 as YFSETQ. Here the CDR3 reads CASSLLGGDTQYF. In DNA form, the CDR3 reads TGCGCCAGCAGCTTGCTTGGAGGCGATACGCAGTATTTT.

By share of the sample, this clone is medium-sized (0.01 to 0.1%). CDR3 loop: CASSLGTRTYEQYF. CDR3 nucleotides: TGCGCCAGCAGCTTGGGCACAAGAACCTACGAGCAGTACTTC. The V gene is TRBV5-1, the J gene TRBJ2-7; D is unresolved. Germline V lookup: CDR1 SGHRS, CDR2 YFSETQ. The CDR3 consists of 14 residues. The V and J ends lost 0 bases and 2 bases respectively, with 9 bases between them.

CDR3 residues: CASSNQKGSNQPQHF. The CDR3 region has the DNA TGTGCCAGCAGTAACCAAAAGGGGAGCAATCAGCCCCAGCATTTT. The V gene is TRBV6-5, the J gene TRBJ1-5; perhaps TRBD1 as D (5 bases). V lost 5 bases to trimming and J lost 1 base, with 12 bases between them. CDR1 and CDR2 (germline): MNHEY, SVGAGI. The CDR3 is made up of 15 amino acids.

This CDR3 reads CASSGQGAAGTGELFF. The CDR3 region has the DNA TGCGCCAGCAGCGGACAGGGGGCGGCCGGCACCGGGGAGCTGTTTTTT. J is TRBJ2-2 and V is TRBV5-1; 11 nucleotides line up with TRBD1. With 4 bases clipped from V and 4 bases from J, the junction kept 6 bases outside the gene matches. This CDR3 contains 16 residues. The germline V gene has CDR1 SGHRS and CDR2 YFSETQ.

The chain joins TRBV9 to TRBJ2-3; 8 bases map to TRBD2. The CDR3 has 16 residues. Germline values: CDR1 SGDLS, CDR2 YYNGEE. Trimming removed 3 bases from V and 5 bases from J; junction bases left unmatched: 11. The CDR3 spells CASSAIRGAGGDTQYF. CDR3 sequence (DNA): TGTGCCAGCAGCGCGATTAGGGGGGCGGGAGGAGATACGCAGTATTTT.

CDR3 loop: CASSLQGFSTDTQYF. CDR3 coding DNA: TGTGCCAGCAGCTTGCAGGGTTTTAGCACAGATACGCAGTATTTT. The genes are TRBV5-5 and TRBJ2-3; tentatively, D is TRBD1 (5 bases). CDR3 length equals 15 residues. Trimming pared 1 base from V and 0 bases from J, leaving 9 bases between. CDR1 is SGHKS and CDR2 is YYEKEE in the germline V gene (reference sequence).

The chain has TRBV5-5 and TRBJ2-3; TRBD2 matches at 13 bases. Trimming removed 0 bases from V and 4 bases from J; junction bases left unmatched: 2. The length of the CDR3 is 16 residues. CDR1 and CDR2 (germline): SGHKS, YYEKEE (reference sequence). CDR3 in DNA: TGTGCCAGCAGCTTGGAAGGACTAGCGGGAGCAGATACGCAGTATTTT. Translated, it gives CASSLEGLAGADTQYF.

The chain combines TRBV7-2 with TRBJ2-1, with TRBD2 matching 13 bases. The CDR3 has 17 residues. CDR1 and CDR2 (germline): SGHTA, FQGNSA. V was pared by 1 base and J by 8 bases, with 8 bases of the junction left unmatched. In nucleotides, the CDR3 is TGTGCCAGCAGCTTAGTTCGGACTAGCGGGAGAATCCATGAGCAGTTCTTC. This translates into CASSLVRTSGRIHEQFF.

The chain employs TRBV7-2 and TRBJ2-4, with a weak D call TRBD2 (6 bases). The CDR3 spans 16 residues. V was cut by 4 bases and J by 6 bases, with 19 bases left in between. The germline gives CDR1 SGHTA, CDR2 FQGNSA. The CDR3 nucleotides read TGTGCCAGCAGCTCGACGCCGGGACTCACTTCAAACATTCAGTACTTC. It yields the protein CASSSTPGLTSNIQYF.

The chain is built from TRBV5-6 and TRBJ1-1; the D gene is possibly TRBD1 (5 bases). Trimming stripped 4 bases from V and 8 bases from J, with 15 bases between. CDR1 is SGHDT and CDR2 is YYEEEE in the germline V gene. The CDR3 spans 13 residues. CDR3 region: CASSPVGRDEAFF. CDR3 DNA sequence: TGTGCCAGCAGCCCGGTTGGGAGGGACGAAGCTTTCTTT.

The V and J genes are TRBV29-1 and TRBJ1-1; TRBD1 is a possible D gene (5 bases). Per the germline V gene, CDR1 is SQVTM and CDR2 is ANQGSEA. Trimming cost V 0 bases and J 9 bases, with 17 bases left between them. CDR3 length equals 14 residues. This CDR3 reads CSVEEGSSTGQAFF. The CDR3 DNA reads TGCAGCGTTGAAGAAGGATCTTCTACAGGACAAGCTTTCTTT.

The chain has TRBV30 and TRBJ2-2; D remains ambiguous. This CDR3 has 14 amino acids. Trimming left V 3 bases short and J 6 bases short, with 14 bases between. Germline CDR1 reads GTSNPN; CDR2 reads SVGIG (reference sequence). The CDR3 spells CAWRQNSGPGELFF. Here the CDR3 DNA reads TGTGCCTGGAGGCAAAACTCCGGCCCCGGGGAGCTGTTTTTT.

This sequence joins TRBV5-5 and TRBJ1-5; no reliable D call. V was shortened by 0 bases and J by 6 bases, with 7 bases between the two germline ends. CDR1 and CDR2 (germline): SGHKS, YYEKEE (reference sequence). The CDR3 loop spans 13 amino acids. DNA of the CDR3: TGTGCCAGCAGCTTGGCCGGCGGTCAGCCCCAGCATTTT. It specifies CASSLAGGQPQHF.

About this clone: One end of the junction is discordant with germline, which a read error may explain. The chain recombines TRBV5-1 with TRBJ2-1; TRBD2 matches 10 bases. The CDR3 extends over 16 amino acids. Germline-derived CDR1 and CDR2 are SGHRS and YFSETQ. DNA of the CDR3: TGCGCCAGCAGCTTGGAAGGGACGGTGACTAGCGGGTTATCCCTCTTC. Translating it yields CASSLEGTVTSGLSLF.

V is TRBV10-3 and J is TRBJ2-7, with TRBD1 as a possible D gene (6 bases). The CDR3 contains 16 residues. Trimming cost V 6 bases and J 3 bases, with 21 bases left between them. Germline CDR1 is ENHRY and CDR2 is SYGVKD. CDR3 in amino acids: CAISLGPGQGGYEQYF. In DNA, the CDR3 is TGTGCCATCAGCCTGGGACCTGGACAAGGGGGCTACGAGCAGTACTTC.

This clone was seen many times. The chain links TRBV11-3 to TRBJ2-7; D may be TRBD1 or TRBD2 (5 bases each). There are 13 residues in the CDR3. Trimming cost V 4 bases and J 6 bases, with 13 bases left between them. Germline V CDR1 and CDR2: SGHNT, YENEEA. The CDR3 DNA is TGTGCCAGCAGCTATAACCGGGGCAGCGAGCAGTACTTC. It yields the protein CASSYNRGSEQYF. Looking up the rest from reference TRBV11-3 and TRBJ2-7 gives the full variable domain: EAGVVQSPRYKIIEKKQPVAFWCNPISGHNTLYWYLQNLGQGPELLIRYENEEAVDDSQLPKDRFSAERLKGVDSTLKIQPAELGDSAVYLCASSYNRGSEQYFGPGTRLTVT.

The chain uses TRBV7-8 and TRBJ1-2; the D is unclear. Between the trimmed V and J ends, which lost 5 bases and 4 bases, there was a span of 11 bases. CDR1 is SGHVS, CDR2 FQNEAQ, per germline. The CDR3 sequence is 13 residues long. The CDR3 loop reads CASSRPLTYGYTF. CDR3 bases: TGTGCCAGCAGCCGCCCCCTGACCTATGGCTACACCTTC.

The chain joins TRBV18 to TRBJ1-5; D not certain. The CDR3 extends over 15 amino acids. V was clipped by 2 bases and J by 0 bases, with 8 bases between them. Germline V gene sequence: CDR1 KGHSH, CDR2 LQKENI. CDR3 coding DNA: TGTGCCAGCTCACCAGGACCGAATAGCAATCAGCCCCAGCATTTT. This encodes CASSPGPNSNQPQHF.

The rearrangement uses TRBV5-5 and TRBJ1-4; 12 positions match TRBD1. Germline CDR1 and CDR2: SGHKS and YYEKEE (reference sequence). V lost 5 bases and J lost 8; bases outside the gene matches: 7. The CDR3 totals 15 residues. DNA for the CDR3: TGTGCCAGCAGTCGGACCGGGACAGGGGGCGAAAAACTGTTTTTT. Translating gives CASSRTGTGGEKLFF.

The chain employs TRBV5-5 and TRBJ1-1; no reliable D call. CDR3 size: 13 residues. Trimming cost V 5 bases and J 5 bases, with 13 bases left between them. Germline V gene lookup returns CDR1 SGHKS and CDR2 YYEKEE (reference sequence). Here the CDR3 reads CASSSSLGTEAFF. The CDR3 bases are TGTGCCAGCAGTTCCTCATTAGGGACTGAAGCTTTCTTT.

The J gene is TRBJ2-1, the V gene TRBV7-8; 15 positions match TRBD2. In germline, CDR1 is SGHVS, CDR2 FQNEAQ. CDR3 size: 17 residues. Trimming at V came to 5 bases and at J to 2 bases, leaving 4 bases not matched to a gene. DNA for the CDR3: TGTGCCAGCAGCCCAGGACTAGCGGGGGGGCCCTACAATGAGCAGTTCTTC. It specifies CASSPGLAGGPYNEQFF.

This clone was seen more than once but under ten times. The chain links TRBV2 to TRBJ1-3; D perhaps matches TRBD1 (5 bases). Germline loops: CDR1 SNHLY, CDR2 FYNNEI. Trimming left V 4 bases short and J 3 bases short, with 10 bases between. This CDR3 is built from 14 residues. In DNA, the CDR3 is TGTGCCAGCAGTGCGGTCGGGGGTGGAAACACCATATATTTT. Encoded protein: CASSAVGGGNTIYF.

This clone ranks as medium-sized. The chain has TRBV6-2 or TRBV6-3 and TRBJ2-1; D perhaps matches TRBD2 (6 bases). The CDR3 has 15 residues. Germline V CDR1 and CDR2: MNHEY, SVGEGT. Trimming stripped 2 bases from V and 4 bases from J, with 12 bases between. The CDR3 sequence: CASSYLGGAYNEQFF. DNA for the CDR3: TGTGCCAGCAGTTACCTTGGCGGGGCTTACAATGAGCAGTTCTTC.

The V gene is TRBV7-7, the J gene TRBJ2-3, with 9 bases that match TRBD2. V gave up 1 base and J gave up 1 base; unmatched junction bases: 3. CDR1 and CDR2 from the germline V gene are SSHAT and FNYEAQ (reference sequence). This CDR3 is built from 16 residues. CDR3 sequence reads: CASSLVAGERTDTQYF. The CDR3 region has the DNA TGTGCCAGCAGCTTAGTAGCGGGGGAGCGCACAGATACGCAGTATTTT.

This clone has only a few counts. The chain combines TRBV5-4 with TRBJ2-7; D is possibly TRBD1 (6 bases). The CDR3 extends over 14 amino acids. Trimming cost V 4 bases and J 0 bases, with 11 bases left between them. Germline CDR1 reads SGHNT; CDR2 reads YYREEE (reference sequence). The CDR3 DNA sequence: TGTGCCAGCAGCCCGCGGACAGCCTCCTACGAGCAGTACTTC. This gives the protein CASSPRTASYEQYF.